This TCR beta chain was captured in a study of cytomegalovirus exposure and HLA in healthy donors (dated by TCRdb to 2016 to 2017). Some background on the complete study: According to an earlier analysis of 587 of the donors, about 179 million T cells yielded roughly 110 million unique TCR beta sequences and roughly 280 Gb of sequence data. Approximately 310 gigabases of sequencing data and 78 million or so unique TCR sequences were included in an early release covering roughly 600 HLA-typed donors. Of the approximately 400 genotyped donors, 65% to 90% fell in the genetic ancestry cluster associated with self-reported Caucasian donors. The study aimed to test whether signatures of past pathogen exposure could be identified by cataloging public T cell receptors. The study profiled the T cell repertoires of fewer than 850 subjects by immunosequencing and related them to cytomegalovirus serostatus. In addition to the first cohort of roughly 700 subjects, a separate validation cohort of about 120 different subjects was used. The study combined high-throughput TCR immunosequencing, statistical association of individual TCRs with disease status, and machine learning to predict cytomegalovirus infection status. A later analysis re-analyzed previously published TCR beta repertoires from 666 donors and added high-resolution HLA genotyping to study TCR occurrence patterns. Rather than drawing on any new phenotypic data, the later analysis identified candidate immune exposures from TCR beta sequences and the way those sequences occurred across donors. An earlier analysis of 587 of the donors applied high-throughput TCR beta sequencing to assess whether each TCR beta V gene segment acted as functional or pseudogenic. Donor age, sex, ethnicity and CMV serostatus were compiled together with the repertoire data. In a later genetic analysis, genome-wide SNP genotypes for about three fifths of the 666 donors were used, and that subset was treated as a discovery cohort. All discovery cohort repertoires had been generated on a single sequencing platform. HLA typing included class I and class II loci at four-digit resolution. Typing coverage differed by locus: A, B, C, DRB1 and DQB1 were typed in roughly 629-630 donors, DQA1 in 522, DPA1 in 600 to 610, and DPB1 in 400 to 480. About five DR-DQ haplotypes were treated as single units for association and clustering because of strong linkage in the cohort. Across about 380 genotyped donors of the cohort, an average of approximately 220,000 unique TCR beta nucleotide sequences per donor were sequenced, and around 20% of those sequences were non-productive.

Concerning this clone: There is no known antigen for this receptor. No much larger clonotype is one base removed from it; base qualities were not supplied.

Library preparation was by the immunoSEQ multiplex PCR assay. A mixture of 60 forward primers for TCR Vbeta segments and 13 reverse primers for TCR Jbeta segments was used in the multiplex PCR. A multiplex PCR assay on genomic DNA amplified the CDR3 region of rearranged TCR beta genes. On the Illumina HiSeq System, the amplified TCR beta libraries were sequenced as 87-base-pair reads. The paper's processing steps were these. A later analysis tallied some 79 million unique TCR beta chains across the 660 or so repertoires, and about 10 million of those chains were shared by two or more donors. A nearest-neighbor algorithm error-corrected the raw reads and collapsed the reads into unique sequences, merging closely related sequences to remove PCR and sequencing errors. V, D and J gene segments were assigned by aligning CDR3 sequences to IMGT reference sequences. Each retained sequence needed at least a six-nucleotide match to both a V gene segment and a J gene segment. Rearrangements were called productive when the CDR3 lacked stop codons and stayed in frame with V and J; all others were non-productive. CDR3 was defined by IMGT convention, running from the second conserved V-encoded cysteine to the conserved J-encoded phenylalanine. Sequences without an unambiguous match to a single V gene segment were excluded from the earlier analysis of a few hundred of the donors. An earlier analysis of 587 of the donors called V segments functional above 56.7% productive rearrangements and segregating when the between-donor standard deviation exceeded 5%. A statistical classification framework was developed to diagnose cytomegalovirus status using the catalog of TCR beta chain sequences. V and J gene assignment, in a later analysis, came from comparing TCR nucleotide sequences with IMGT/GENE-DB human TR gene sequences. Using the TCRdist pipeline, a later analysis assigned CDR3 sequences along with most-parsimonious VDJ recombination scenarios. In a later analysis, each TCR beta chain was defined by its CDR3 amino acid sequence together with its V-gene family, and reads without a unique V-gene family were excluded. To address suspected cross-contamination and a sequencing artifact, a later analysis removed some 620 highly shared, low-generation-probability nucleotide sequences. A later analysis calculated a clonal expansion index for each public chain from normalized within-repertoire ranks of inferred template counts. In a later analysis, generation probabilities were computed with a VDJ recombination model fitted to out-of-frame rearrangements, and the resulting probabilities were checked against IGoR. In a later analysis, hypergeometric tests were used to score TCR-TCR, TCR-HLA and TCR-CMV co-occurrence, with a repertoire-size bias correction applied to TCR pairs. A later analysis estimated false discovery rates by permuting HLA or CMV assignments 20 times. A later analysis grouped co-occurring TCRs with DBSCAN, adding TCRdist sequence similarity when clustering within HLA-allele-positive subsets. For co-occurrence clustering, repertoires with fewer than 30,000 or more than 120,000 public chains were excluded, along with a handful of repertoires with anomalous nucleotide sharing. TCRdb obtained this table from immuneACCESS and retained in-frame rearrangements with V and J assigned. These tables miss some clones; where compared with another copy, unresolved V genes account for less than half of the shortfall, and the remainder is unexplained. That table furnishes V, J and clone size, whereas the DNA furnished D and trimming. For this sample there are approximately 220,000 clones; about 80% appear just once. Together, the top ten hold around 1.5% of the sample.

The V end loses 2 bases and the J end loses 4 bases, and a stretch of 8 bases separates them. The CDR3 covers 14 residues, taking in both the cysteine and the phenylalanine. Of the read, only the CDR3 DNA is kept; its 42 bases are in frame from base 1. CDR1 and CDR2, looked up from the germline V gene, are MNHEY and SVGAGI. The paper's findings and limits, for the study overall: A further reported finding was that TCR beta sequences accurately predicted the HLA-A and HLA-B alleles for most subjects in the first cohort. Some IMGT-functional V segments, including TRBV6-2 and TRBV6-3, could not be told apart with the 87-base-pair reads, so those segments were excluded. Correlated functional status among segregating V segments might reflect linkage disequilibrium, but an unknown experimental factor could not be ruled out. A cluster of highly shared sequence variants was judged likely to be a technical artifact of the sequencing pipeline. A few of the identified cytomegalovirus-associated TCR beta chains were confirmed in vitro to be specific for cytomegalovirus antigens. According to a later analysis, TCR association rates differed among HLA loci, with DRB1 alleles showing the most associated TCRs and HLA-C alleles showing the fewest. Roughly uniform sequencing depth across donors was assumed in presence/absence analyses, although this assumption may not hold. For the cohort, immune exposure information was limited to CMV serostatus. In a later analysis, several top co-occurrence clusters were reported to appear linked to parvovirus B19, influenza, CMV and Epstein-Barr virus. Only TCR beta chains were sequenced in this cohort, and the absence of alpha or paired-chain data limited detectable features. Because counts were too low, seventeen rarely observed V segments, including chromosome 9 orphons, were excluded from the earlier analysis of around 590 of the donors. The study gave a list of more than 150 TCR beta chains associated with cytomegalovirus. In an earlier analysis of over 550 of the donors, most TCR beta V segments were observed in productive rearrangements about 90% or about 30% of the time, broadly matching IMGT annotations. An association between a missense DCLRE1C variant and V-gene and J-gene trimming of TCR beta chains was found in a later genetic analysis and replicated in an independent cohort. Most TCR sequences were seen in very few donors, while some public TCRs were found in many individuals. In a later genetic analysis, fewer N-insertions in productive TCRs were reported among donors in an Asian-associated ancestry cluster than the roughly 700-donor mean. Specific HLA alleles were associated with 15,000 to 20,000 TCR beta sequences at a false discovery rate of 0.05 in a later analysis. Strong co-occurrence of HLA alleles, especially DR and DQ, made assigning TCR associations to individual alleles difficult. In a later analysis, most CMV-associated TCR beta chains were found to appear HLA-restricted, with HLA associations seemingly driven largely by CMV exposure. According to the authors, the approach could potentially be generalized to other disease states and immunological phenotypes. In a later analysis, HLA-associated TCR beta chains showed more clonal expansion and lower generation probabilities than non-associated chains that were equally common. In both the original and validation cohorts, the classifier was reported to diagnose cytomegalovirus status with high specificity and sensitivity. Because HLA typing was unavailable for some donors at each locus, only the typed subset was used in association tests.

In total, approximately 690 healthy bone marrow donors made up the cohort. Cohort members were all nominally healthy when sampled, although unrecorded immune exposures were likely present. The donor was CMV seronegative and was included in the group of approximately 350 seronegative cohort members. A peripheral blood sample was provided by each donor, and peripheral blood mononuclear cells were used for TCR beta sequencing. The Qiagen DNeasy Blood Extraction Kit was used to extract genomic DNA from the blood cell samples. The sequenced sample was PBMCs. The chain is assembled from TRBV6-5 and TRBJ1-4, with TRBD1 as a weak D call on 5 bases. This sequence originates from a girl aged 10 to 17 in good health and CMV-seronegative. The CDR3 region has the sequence CASSYGGGNEKLFF. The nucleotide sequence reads TGTGCCAGCAGTTACGGGGGGGGTAATGAAAAACTGTTTTTT.